This T cell receptor beta chain was profiled in a study of T-cell reconstitution after alpha-beta-depleted transplantation in children. Study findings and constraints: Some patients owed their high day-60 TCRbeta diversity to surviving recipient T cells and thymic progenitors.

About this clonotype: Its antigen remains unknown.

The library targeted TCRbeta and was prepared with unique molecular identifiers. TCRdb reprocessed the PCR reads with MiXCR, giving one entry per CDR3 protein. The data show approximately 500,000 distinct CDR3 sequences, over 20% seen once. This clonotype was obtained from a boy in the first two years of life with Wiskott-Aldrich syndrome, due to receive a stem cell transplant. Sequences were derived from PBMCs, sampled before TCRalphabeta/CD19-depleted stem cell transplant.

The CDR3, as DNA: TGCGCCAGCAGCTTGGATGAGGGAGCGGCCTACAATGAGCAGTTCTTC. Translation: CASSLDEGAAYNEQFF. This rearrangement joins TRBV5-1 to TRBJ2-1; a weak D match, TRBD2 (5 bases). The ends were cut back, 0 bases at V and 2 bases at J, with 12 bases in the middle. The CDR3 length is 16 residues. CDR1 and CDR2 from the germline V gene are SGHRS and YFSETQ.